These T cell receptor beta chains were read from a single sample in a study of T cells after yellow fever vaccination. A single record per CDR3 protein comes from TCRdb applying MiXCR to the 5' RACE reads. This table holds about 340,000 distinct CDR3 sequences, about 12% found once. Sequences were derived from CD4+ T cells sorted from PBMCs, sampled 15 days after the yellow fever booster vaccination. These receptors originate from a man younger than 35 who received the YFV17D yellow fever vaccine. Both conserved end residues are part of each CDR3. Fields, in order: J gene, V gene, clone size, D gene, CDR3 DNA, CDR3 protein. A D gene is named only where the DNA matches it firmly. A clone size is listed for some rows: how often the clone was seen (once, few, many), or a class if it is expanded.

TRBJ1-2	TRBV3-1	.	.	TGTGCCAGCAGCCAAGACGTGGGGGATGGCTACACCTTC	CASSQDVGDGYTF
TRBJ1-3	TRBV3-1	.	TRBD1	TGTGCCAGCAGCCAAGCCCACACAGGGGTAGCCGGAAACACCATATATTTT	CASSQAHTGVAGNTIYF
TRBJ2-3	TRBV7-3	.	.	TGTGCCAGCAGCTTTAGCTACCACCCCACAGATACGCAGTATTTT	CASSFSYHPTDTQYF
TRBJ2-5	TRBV11-2	many	TRBD2	TGTGCCAGCAGCTTAGGAGGGCTAGCGGGGGGTCAAGAGACCCAGTACTTC	CASSLGGLAGGQETQYF
TRBJ2-1	TRBV7-2	many	.	TGTGCCAGCACCCGGACTGTATACAATGAGCAGTTCTTC	CASTRTVYNEQFF
TRBJ2-5	TRBV5-1	few	.	TGCGCCAGCAGCTATCGACAGGGAGGAGGACAAGAGACCCAGTACTTC	CASSYRQGGGQETQYF
TRBJ2-5	TRBV20-1	.	.	TGCAGTGCTAGCCGGCGAGGATGGGGCGAGACCCAGTACTTC	CSASRRGWGETQYF
TRBJ2-5	TRBV20-1	.	.	TGCAGTGCCGGAGAGGTGATCCAGAGGGAGACCCAGTACTTC	CSAGEVIQRETQYF
TRBJ2-6	TRBV27	few	.	TGTGCCAGCAGGGGATCCGAAGCTGGGGCCAACGTCCTGACTTTC	CASRGSEAGANVLTF
TRBJ1-4	TRBV7-7	few	.	TGTGCTAGCAGCCCAAGCCATGGAGCAAAACTGTTTTTT	CASSPSHGAKLFF
TRBJ2-3	TRBV2	once	.	TGTGCCAGACCCCAGGAGGGGGGCGTTACGCAGTATTTT	CARPQEGGVTQYF
TRBJ2-7	TRBV11-2	.	.	TGTGCCAGCAGCTTAGTAGGAGCCAGGATCCACGAGCAGTACTTC	CASSLVGARIHEQYF
TRBJ1-1	TRBV7-2	.	.	TGTGCCAGCAGCCTCCGACAGGTGAACACTGAAGCTTTCTTT	CASSLRQVNTEAFF
TRBJ1-5	TRBV6-5	.	.	TGTGCCAGCAGTTACTCGATGGGGTTACCGGGTCAGCCCCAGCATTTT	CASSYSMGLPGQPQHF
TRBJ1-3	TRBV2	few	TRBD1	TGTGCCAGCAGGCCTCCGGGACAGGGATCTGGAAACACCATATATTTT	CASRPPGQGSGNTIYF
TRBJ1-2	TRBV6-2/TRBV6-3	few	.	TGTGCCAGCAGTCCGGGAGGTACATATGGCTACACCTTC	CASSPGGTYGYTF
TRBJ2-3	TRBV6-2/TRBV6-3	.	.	TGTGCCAGCAGTTACGTCCTCTACACAGATACGCAGTATTTT	CASSYVLYTDTQYF
TRBJ2-4	TRBV6-2/TRBV6-3	many	.	TGTGCCAGCGACTTACGTGGACAGTCCACGGACATTCAGTACTTC	CASDLRGQSTDIQYF
TRBJ2-3	TRBV20-1	many	TRBD2	TGCAGTGCTTCCCTGACTAGCGGGGAAACAGATACGCAGTATTTT	CSASLTSGETDTQYF
TRBJ2-7	TRBV7-2	few	.	TGTGCCAGCAGCGAAGATTCCGGGACTCCGTACGAGCAGTACTTC	CASSEDSGTPYEQYF
TRBJ1-2	TRBV11-2	.	.	TGTGCCAGCAGCTTCACTGTTCTCCGTGGCTACACCTTC	CASSFTVLRGYTF
TRBJ1-1	TRBV11-2	few	.	TGTGCCAGCAGCTACCGGGATCTGGGCACTGAAGCTTTCTTT	CASSYRDLGTEAFF
TRBJ2-2	TRBV19	.	.	TGTGCCAGTAGTATCGAACACCAAGTAGCCTCCGGGGAGCTGTTTTTT	CASSIEHQVASGELFF
TRBJ1-1	TRBV10-3	few	.	TGTGCCATCAGCGCGGACGGCCTCCCCACTGAAGCTTTCTTT	CAISADGLPTEAFF
TRBJ1-4	TRBV7-9	many	.	TGTGCCAGCAGCCCAGACAGCGCCAGCCATGAAAAACTGTTTTTT	CASSPDSASHEKLFF
TRBJ2-5	TRBV4-2	.	TRBD2	TGTGCCAGCAGCCAAGAGGGGACTAGCGGGGGGGGCGCGGAGACCCAGTACTTC	CASSQEGTSGGGAETQYF
TRBJ1-2	TRBV18	.	.	TGTGCCAGCTCACCCGCCATTAACTATGGCTACACCTTC	CASSPAINYGYTF
TRBJ2-3	TRBV5-6	.	.	TGTGCCAGCAGCTTTAGAGGGGCCCTTTCCACAGATACGCAGTATTTT	CASSFRGALSTDTQYF
TRBJ2-1	TRBV28	few	.	TGTGCCAGCAGTGGGGAGGCCTACAATGAGCAGTTCTTC	CASSGEAYNEQFF
TRBJ1-6	TRBV6-2/TRBV6-3	many	TRBD1	TGTGCCAGCAGTTACCAGGGGGCATCTTCACCCCTCCACTTT	CASSYQGASSPLHF
TRBJ2-5	TRBV12-3/TRBV12-4	few	TRBD2	TGTGCCAGCAGTTTGGGCCTACAACTAGCGGGCGGACAAGAGACCCAGTACTTC	CASSLGLQLAGGQETQYF
TRBJ2-1	TRBV5-1	.	TRBD2	TGCGCCAGCAGCTTGCCCTCAACTCTAGCGGGTCATAATGAGCAGTTCTTC	CASSLPSTLAGHNEQFF
TRBJ2-7	TRBV5-1	few	.	TGCGCCAGCAGCTCCGTCGGCAACTTCTACGAGCAGTACTTC	CASSSVGNFYEQYF
TRBJ2-1	TRBV6-2/TRBV6-3	many	.	TGTGCCAGCAGTACCCCTCGGGCGTTTAATGAGCAGTTCTTC	CASSTPRAFNEQFF
TRBJ2-3	TRBV4-2	many	.	TGTGCCAGCAGGGGGACGGAGGGATCCGCGACAGATACGCAGTATTTT	CASRGTEGSATDTQYF
TRBJ1-6	TRBV9	.	.	TGTGCCAGCAGCCAAAGGCAAACTAATTCACCCCTCCACTTT	CASSQRQTNSPLHF
TRBJ1-4	TRBV11-2	.	.	TGTGCCAGCAGCTTGGGTGGGACAACTAATGAAAAACTGTTTTTT	CASSLGGTTNEKLFF
TRBJ2-5	TRBV6-2/TRBV6-3	.	TRBD2	TGTGCCAGCAACCGTCCCGGGACTAGCAGAGAGACCCAGTACTTC	CASNRPGTSRETQYF
TRBJ2-2	TRBV7-3	.	.	TGTGCCAGCAGCTTAGACAGTTTTGGGGAGCTGTTTTTT	CASSLDSFGELFF
TRBJ1-1	TRBV6-2/TRBV6-3	.	TRBD1	TGTGCCAGCGGGGACAGGGTGAACACTGAAGCTTTCTTT	CASGDRVNTEAFF
TRBJ2-2	TRBV5-6	few	TRBD1	TGTGCCAGCAGCAACAGGGGTCCCGGGGAGCTGTTTTTT	CASSNRGPGELFF
TRBJ1-5	TRBV29-1	few	.	TGCAGCGCCGCACAGGATAGCAATCAGCCCCAGCATTTT	CSAAQDSNQPQHF
TRBJ1-5	TRBV6-6	.	.	TGTGCCAGCAGTTATCCGGGGGGGGCTAGCAATCAGCCCCAGCATTTT	CASSYPGGASNQPQHF
TRBJ2-5	TRBV9	.	.	TGTGCCAGCAGCGCCCGGGACCAAGAGACCCAGTACTTC	CASSARDQETQYF
TRBJ2-7	TRBV10-3	.	.	TGTGCCAGTGGTGCCGTACTTAGCTACGAGCAGTACTTC	CASGAVLSYEQYF